This entry features one T cell receptor (beta chain) sequence. Its antigen is as yet unknown. The sample is drawn from a study of cytomegalovirus exposure and HLA in healthy donors. Findings and caveats of the study: Reported findings show TCR beta sequences accurately forecast HLA-A and HLA-B alleles in most subjects. Among TCR beta chains, those listed as cytomegalovirus-associated numbered about 150. Later analysis placed DRB1 highest and HLA-C lowest in TCR association rates, which differed by HLA locus.

PCR primers comprised 60 Vbeta and 13 Jbeta primers. Assay: immunoSEQ multiplex PCR; the TCRdb copy retains only in-frame clones and omits some. The table includes 150,000 to 180,000 clones, approximately 80% detected once. The TCR comes from a woman aged 40 to 50 in good health and CMV-seronegative. Sequencing was performed on PBMCs.

The DNA of the CDR3 is TGTGCCAGCAGCTTAGATGGAGCCCAAGAGACCCAGTACTTC. Its translation: CASSLDGAQETQYF. The J gene is TRBJ2-5, the V gene TRBV11-3; D gene uncertain. CDR1 SGHNT and CDR2 YENEEA come from the germline V gene. CDR3 size: 14 residues. V was trimmed by 0 bases and J by 1 base, leaving 6 bases between them.